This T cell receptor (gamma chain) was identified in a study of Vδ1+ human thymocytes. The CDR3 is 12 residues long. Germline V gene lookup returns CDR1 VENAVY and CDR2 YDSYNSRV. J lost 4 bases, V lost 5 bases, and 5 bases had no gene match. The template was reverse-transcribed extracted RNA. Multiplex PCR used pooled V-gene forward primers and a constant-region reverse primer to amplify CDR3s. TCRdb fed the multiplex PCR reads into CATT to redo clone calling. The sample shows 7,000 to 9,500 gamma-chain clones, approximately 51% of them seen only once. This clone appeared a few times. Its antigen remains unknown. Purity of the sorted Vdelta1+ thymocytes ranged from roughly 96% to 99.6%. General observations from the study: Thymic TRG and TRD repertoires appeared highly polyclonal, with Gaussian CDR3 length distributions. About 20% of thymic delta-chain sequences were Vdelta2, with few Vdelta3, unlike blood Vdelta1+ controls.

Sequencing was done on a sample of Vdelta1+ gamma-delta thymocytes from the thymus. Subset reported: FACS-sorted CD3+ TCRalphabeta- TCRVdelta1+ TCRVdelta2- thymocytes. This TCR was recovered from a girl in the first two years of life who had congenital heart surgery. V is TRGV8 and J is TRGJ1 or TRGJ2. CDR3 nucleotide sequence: TGTGCCACCTGGGCTCTCTATTATAAGAAACTCTTT. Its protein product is CATWALYYKKLF.